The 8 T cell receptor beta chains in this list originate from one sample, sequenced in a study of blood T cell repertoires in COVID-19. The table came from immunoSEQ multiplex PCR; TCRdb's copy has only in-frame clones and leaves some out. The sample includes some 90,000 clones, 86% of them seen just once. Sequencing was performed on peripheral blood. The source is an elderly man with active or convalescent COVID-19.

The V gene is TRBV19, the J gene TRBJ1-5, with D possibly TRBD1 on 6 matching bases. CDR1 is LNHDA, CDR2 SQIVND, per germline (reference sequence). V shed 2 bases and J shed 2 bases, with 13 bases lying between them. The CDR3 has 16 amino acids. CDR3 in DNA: TGTGCCAGTAGTATATGGGCAGGGGAAGGCAATCAGCCCCAGCATTTT. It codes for CASSIWAGEGNQPQHF. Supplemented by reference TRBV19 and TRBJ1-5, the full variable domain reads DGGITQSPKYLFRKEGQNVTLSCEQNLNHDAMYWYRQDPGQGLRLIYYSQIVNDFQKGDIAEGYSVSREKKESFPLTVTSAQKNPTAFYLCASSIWAGEGNQPQHFGDGTRLSIL.

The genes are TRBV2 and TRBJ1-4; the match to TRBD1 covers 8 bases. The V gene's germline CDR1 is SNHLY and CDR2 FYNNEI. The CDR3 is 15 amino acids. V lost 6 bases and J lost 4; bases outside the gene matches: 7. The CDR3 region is CASRGQGGNNEKLFF. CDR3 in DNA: TGTGCCAGCAGAGGACAGGGCGGGAATAATGAAAAACTGTTTTTT.

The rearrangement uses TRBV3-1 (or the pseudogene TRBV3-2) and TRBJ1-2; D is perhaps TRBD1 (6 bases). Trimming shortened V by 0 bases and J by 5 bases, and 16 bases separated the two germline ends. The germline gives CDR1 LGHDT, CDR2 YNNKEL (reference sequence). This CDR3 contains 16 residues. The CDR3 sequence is CASSQESGGRKYGYTF. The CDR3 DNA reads TGTGCCAGCAGCCAAGAATCGGGGGGGCGAAAATATGGCTACACCTTC.

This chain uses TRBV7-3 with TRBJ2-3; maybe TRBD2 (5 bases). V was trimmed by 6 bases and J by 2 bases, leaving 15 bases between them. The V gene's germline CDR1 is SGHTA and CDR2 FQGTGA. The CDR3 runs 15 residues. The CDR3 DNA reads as TGTGCCAGCAGTTCCAGACGGGGAGACACAGATACGCAGTATTTT. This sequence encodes CASSSRRGDTDTQYF.

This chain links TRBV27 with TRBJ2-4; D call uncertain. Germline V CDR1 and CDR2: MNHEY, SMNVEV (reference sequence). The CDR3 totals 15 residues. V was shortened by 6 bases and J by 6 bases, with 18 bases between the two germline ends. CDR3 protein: CASRPSVGRLNIQYF. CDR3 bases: TGTGCCAGCAGGCCCTCTGTGGGCCGCTTAAACATTCAGTACTTC.

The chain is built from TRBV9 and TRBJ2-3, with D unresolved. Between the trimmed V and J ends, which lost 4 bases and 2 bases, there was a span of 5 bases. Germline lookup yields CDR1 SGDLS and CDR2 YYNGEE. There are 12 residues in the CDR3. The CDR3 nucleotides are TGTGCCAGCAGCCCCAACACAGATACGCAGTATTTT. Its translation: CASSPNTDTQYF. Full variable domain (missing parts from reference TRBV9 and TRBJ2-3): DSGVTQTPKHLITATGQRVTLRCSPRSGDLSVYWYQQSLDQGLQFLIQYYNGEERAKGNILERFSAQQFPDLHSELNLSSLELGDSALYFCASSPNTDTQYFGPGTRLTVL.

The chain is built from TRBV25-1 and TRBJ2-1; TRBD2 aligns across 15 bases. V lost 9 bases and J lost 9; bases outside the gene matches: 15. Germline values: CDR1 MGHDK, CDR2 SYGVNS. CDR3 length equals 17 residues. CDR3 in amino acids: CASGGLAGGIISVEQFF. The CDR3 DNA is TGTGCCAGTGGAGGACTAGCGGGAGGGATAATTAGTGTTGAGCAGTTCTTC.

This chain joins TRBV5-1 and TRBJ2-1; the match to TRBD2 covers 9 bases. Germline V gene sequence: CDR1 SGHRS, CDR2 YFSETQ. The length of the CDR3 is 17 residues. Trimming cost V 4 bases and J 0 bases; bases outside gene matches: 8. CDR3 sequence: CASSPRVAGASYNEQFF. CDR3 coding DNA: TGCGCCAGCAGCCCACGAGTAGCGGGAGCCTCCTACAATGAGCAGTTCTTC. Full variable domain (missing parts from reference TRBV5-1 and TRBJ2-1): KAGVTQTPRYLIKTRGQQVTLSCSPISGHRSVSWYQQTPGQGLQFLFEYFSETQRNKGNFPGRFSGRQFSNSRSEMNVSTLELGDSALYLCASSPRVAGASYNEQFFGPGTRLTVL.